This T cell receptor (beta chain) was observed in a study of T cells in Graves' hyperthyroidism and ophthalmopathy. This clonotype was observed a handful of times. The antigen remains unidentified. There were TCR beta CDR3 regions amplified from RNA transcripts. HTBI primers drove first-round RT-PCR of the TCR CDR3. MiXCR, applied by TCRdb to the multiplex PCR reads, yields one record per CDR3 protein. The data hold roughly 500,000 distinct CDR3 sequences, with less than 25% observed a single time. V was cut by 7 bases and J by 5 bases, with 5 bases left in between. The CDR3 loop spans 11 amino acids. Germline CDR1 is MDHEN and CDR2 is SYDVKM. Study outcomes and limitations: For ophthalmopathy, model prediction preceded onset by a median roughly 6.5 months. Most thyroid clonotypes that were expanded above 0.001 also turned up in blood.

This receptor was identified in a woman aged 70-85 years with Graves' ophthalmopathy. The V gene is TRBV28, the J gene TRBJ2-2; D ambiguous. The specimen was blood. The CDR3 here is CASMRTGELFF. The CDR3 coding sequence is TGTGCCAGCATGAGGACCGGGGAGCTGTTTTTT.